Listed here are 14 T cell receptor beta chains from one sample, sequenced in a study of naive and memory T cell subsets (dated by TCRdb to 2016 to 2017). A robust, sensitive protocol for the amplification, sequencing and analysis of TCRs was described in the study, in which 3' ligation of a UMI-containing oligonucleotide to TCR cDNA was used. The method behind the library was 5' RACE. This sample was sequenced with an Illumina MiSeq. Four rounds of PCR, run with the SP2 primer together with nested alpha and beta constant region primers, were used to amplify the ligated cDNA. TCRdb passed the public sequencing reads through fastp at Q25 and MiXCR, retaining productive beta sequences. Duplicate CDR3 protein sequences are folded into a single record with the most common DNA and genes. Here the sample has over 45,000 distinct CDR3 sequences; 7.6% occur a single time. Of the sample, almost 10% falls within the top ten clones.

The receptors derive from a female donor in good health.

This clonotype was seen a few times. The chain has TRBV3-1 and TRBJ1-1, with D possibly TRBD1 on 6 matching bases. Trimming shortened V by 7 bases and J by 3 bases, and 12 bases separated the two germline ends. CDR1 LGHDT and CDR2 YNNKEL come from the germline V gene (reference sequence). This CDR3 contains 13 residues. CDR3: CASTPDSHTEAFF. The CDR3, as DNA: TGTGCCAGCACCCCGGACAGCCACACTGAAGCTTTCTTT.

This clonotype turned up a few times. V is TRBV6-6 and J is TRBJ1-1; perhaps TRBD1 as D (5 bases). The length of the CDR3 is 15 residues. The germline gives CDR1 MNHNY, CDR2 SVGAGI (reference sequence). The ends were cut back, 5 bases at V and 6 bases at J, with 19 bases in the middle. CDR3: CASSPPGDRSSEAFF. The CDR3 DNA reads TGTGCCAGCAGTCCACCGGGGGATAGAAGTTCTGAAGCTTTCTTT.

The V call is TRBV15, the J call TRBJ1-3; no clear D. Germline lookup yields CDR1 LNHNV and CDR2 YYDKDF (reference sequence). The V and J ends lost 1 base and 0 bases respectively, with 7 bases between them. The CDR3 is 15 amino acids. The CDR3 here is CATSRGHSSGNTIYF. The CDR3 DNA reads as TGTGCCACCAGCAGAGGACACAGCTCTGGAAACACCATATATTTT.

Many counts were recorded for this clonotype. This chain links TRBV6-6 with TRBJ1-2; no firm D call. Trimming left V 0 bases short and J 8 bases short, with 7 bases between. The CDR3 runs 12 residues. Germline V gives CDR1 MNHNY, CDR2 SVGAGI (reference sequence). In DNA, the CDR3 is TGTGCCAGCAGTTACTCGAAAAACGGCTACACCTTC. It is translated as CASSYSKNGYTF.

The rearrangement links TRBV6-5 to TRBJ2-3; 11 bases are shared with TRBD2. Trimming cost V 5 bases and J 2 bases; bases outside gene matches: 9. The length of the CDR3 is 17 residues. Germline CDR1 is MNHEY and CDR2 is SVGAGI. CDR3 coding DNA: TGTGCCAGCAGTCCTTCGTTACTAGCGGGGGTCACAGATACGCAGTATTTT. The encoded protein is CASSPSLLAGVTDTQYF.

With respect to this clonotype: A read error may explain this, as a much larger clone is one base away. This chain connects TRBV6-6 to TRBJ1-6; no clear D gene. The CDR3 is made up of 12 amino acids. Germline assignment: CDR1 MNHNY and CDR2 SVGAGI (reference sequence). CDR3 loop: CARSYEETPLHF. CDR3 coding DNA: TGTGCCAGAAGTTACGAGGAGACACCCCTCCACTTT.

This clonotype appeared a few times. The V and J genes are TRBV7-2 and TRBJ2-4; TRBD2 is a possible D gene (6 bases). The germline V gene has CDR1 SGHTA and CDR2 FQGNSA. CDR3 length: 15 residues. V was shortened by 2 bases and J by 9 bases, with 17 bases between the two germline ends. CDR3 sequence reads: CASSLRRDGGGIQYF. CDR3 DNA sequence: TGTGCCAGCAGCTTAAGGAGGGACGGGGGAGGCATTCAGTACTTC.

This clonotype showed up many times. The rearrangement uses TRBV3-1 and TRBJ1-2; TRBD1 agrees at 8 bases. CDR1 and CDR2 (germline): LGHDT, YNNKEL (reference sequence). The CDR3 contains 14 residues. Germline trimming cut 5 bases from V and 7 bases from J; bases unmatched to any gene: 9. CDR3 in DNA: TGTGCCAGCAGCGTAGGACAGGGCACGGCTGGCTACACCTTC. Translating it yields CASSVGQGTAGYTF.

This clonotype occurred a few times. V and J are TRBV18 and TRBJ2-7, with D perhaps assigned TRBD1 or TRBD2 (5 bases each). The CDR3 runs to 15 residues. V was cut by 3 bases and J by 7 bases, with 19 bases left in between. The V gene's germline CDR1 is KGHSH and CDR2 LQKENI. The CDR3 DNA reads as TGTGCCAGCTCACCCCCTGTCCGGGGAAGGGGAGAGCAGTACTTC. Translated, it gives CASSPPVRGRGEQYF.

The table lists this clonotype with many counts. The chain's CDR3 is CASSSQSGQNTGELFF. Here the CDR3 DNA reads TGTGCCAGCAGCTCCCAATCGGGACAGAACACCGGGGAGCTGTTTTTT. The J gene is TRBJ2-2, the V gene TRBV5-4, with D possibly TRBD1 on 6 matching bases. V dropped 3 bases and J dropped 1 base, with 13 bases sitting between them. CDR1 and CDR2 from the germline V gene are SGHNT and YYREEE (reference sequence). The length of the CDR3 is 16 residues.

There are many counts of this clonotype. CDR3 amino acids: CASSPENRAEETQYF. For the CDR3, the DNA is TGCGCCAGCAGCCCCGAGAACCGGGCCGAAGAGACCCAGTACTTC. The chain employs TRBV5-1 and TRBJ2-5, with no clear D. Germline V gene sequence: CDR1 SGHRS, CDR2 YFSETQ. Trimming left V 4 bases short and J 3 bases short, with 16 bases between. The CDR3 has 15 amino acids.

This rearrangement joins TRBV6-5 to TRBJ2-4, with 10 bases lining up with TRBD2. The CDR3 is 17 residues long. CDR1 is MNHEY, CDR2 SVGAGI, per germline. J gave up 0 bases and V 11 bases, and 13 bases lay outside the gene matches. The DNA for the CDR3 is TGTGCCTCTGCACCTAGCGGGGGAGCTGAAGCCAAAAACATTCAGTACTTC. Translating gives CASAPSGGAEAKNIQYF.

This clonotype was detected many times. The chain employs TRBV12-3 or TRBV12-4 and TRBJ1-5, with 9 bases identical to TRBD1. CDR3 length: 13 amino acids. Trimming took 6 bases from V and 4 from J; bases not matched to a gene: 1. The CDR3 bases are TGTGCCAGCAGGGGGACAGGGAATCAGCCCCAGCATTTT. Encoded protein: CASRGTGNQPQHF.

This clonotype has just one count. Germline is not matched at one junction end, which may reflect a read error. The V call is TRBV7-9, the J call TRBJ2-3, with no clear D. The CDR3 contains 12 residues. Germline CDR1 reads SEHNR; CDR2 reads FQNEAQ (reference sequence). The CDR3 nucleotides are TGTGTCAGCAGCTTAGTCTCCGATACGCAGTATTTT. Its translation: CVSSLVSDTQYF.